The rows below give T cell receptor beta chains drawn from one sample of a study of cytomegalovirus exposure and HLA in healthy donors. Here immunoSEQ multiplex PCR was the method, and the copy in TCRdb shows in-frame clones only, minus some. The table lists just over 150,000 clones. The sequenced sample was PBMCs. All receptors come from a woman aged 60 to 75 in good health and CMV-seronegative. CDR3s leave out the opening cysteine and the closing phenylalanine or tryptophan.

TRBJ2-4 TRBV19 ASSMGGLGKNIQY
NA TRBV11-2 ASSKRGTPRADEQY
TRBJ2-2 TRBV11-1 ASRGQGNTGELF
TRBJ2-7 TRBV7-7 ASSFGTGSHEQY
TRBJ2-2 TRBV7-8 ASSLREIAGELF
TRBJ1-2 TRBV6-5 ASSYLLERSYGYT
TRBJ1-3 TRBV5-4 ASSLGGQGPNTIY
TRBJ1-5 TRBV15 ATSRDRGLGEDEPQH
TRBJ2-7 TRBV12-5 ASGYRGEEQY
TRBJ1-5 TRBV2 ASSEGVGQPQH
TRBJ2-5 TRBV11-2 ASSRPSRGETQY
TRBJ1-4 TRBV7-2 ASSLREANEKLF
TRBJ2-5 TRBV10-1 ASSEGAGPQETQY
TRBJ1-4 TRBV7-2 ASSSQQGGRKLF
TRBJ1-1 TRBV4-3 ASSRDFRAYTEAF
TRBJ2-3 TRBV5-6 ASSLGGRSDTQY
TRBJ2-6 TRBV6-1 ASSSQGAGANVLT
TRBJ2-1 TRBV5-1 ASSLGGGGVQF
TRBJ1-5 TRBV9 ASSVESTGDQPQH
TRBJ2-1 TRBV12-5 ASGFGRVYNEQF
TRBJ2-1 TRBV2 ASRVSGVPGNEQF
TRBJ2-5 TRBV11-2 ASSLLAGIQETQY
TRBJ2-3 TRBV9 ASSADGPTDTQY
TRBJ2-7 TRBV18 ASSPGQGRTYEQY
TRBJ1-1 TRBV7-3 ASSSQGRDTEAF
TRBJ2-1 TRBV19 ASSRDRLSYNEQF
NA TRBV5-1 ASSLSPGQEYEQY
TRBJ2-7 TRBV7-9 ASSLGLAGIDEQY
TRBJ1-4 TRBV18 ASSPAGQGIPTEKLF
TRBJ1-5 TRBV6-5 ASRQKGFPNQPQH
TRBJ1-5 TRBV18 ASSRAGTGNQPQH
TRBJ2-1 TRBV5-1 ASRAGSNEQF
TRBJ1-2 TRBV29-1 SVEYVRNYGYT
TRBJ1-2 TRBV5-1 ASSIVVGYGYT
TRBJ2-3 TRBV30 AWSVWSECGNTDTQY
TRBJ1-5 TRBV7-2 ASSLDRNPDQPQH
TRBJ2-7 TRBV27 ASSFSGGLLSYEQY
TRBJ1-2 TRBV29-1 SVPGQAYGYT
NA TRBV6-1 ASRITSEMTYEQY
TRBJ2-1 TRBV4-1 ASSQDRPSGWNEQF
TRBJ1-2 TRBV7-2 ASSLGGTGNYGYT
TRBJ2-3 TRBV6-5 ASSSPGQATDTQY
TRBJ2-1 TRBV2 ASSEKASGYNEQF
TRBJ2-1 TRBV11-2 ASSPSYNEQF
TRBJ1-5 TRBV5-1 ASSVGGQPGQPQH
TRBJ1-1 TRBV27 ASSLRSGKGEAF
TRBJ1-1 TRBV7-2 ASSLVREAF
TRBJ1-5 TRBV28 ASMAGQGGNQPQH
TRBJ2-7 TRBV6-5 ASRLYREY
TRBJ2-7 TRBV7-9 ASSPPGTALTEQY